This entry describes one T cell receptor (beta chain). The sample belongs to a study of shared clonotypes between healthy human individuals. The method was immunoSEQ multiplex PCR; TCRdb's version includes in-frame clones alone and lacks a portion of them. There are 2 million to 3 million clones in the sample; approximately 94% occur only once, and 0.36% lies in the top ten. This CDR3 comprises 15 residues. The germline gives CDR1 LNHNV, CDR2 YYDKDF (reference sequence). With 8 bases removed from V and 0 bases from J, the gap between germline ends came to 13 bases. The rearrangement joins TRBV15 to TRBJ1-4, with D unresolved. This receptor was identified in a man between 18 and 35 years old in good health. Some clones in this sample may be carry-over from other donors' samples. Sequencing was done on a sample of naive CD4+ T cells from PBMCs. The subset was: CD45RA+ positively selected. The CDR3 spells CATGKTGATNEKLFF. The CDR3 bases are TGTGCCACCGGGAAAACCGGCGCAACTAATGAAAAACTGTTTTTT.